The rows below give T cell receptor beta chains drawn from one sample of a study of T cell changes during pregnancy in multiple sclerosis. Using immunoSEQ multiplex PCR, the repertoire was profiled, and TCRdb retains in-frame clones only, with some absent. The table includes 80,000 to 100,000 clones, roughly nine tenths detected once. Material: peripheral blood, obtained after pregnancy. The origin of the receptors is a female donor in good health, enrolled as a control in a pregnancy study. Both conserved end residues are part of each CDR3. The D gene is left open where the match is weak. Rows give clone size only sometimes, using once, few, many, or a class for an expanded clone.

D gene: .; J gene: TRBJ2-1; V gene: TRBV7-9; clone size: .; CDR3 protein: CASSPDSHPNEQFF; CDR3 DNA: TGTGCCAGCAGCCCGGACAGTCACCCCAATGAGCAGTTCTTC
D gene: .; J gene: TRBJ2-6; V gene: TRBV7-2; clone size: .; CDR3 protein: CASSLKGSGANVLTF; CDR3 DNA: TGTGCCAGCAGCTTAAAGGGGTCTGGGGCCAACGTCCTGACTTTC
D gene: .; J gene: TRBJ2-5; V gene: TRBV5-1; clone size: once; CDR3 protein: CASSLAGLETQYF; CDR3 DNA: TGCGCCAGCAGCTTGGCGGGGTTGGAGACCCAGTACTTC
D gene: TRBD1; J gene: TRBJ2-7; V gene: TRBV5-1; clone size: .; CDR3 protein: CASSSGQLAEQYF; CDR3 DNA: TGCGCCAGCAGCTCGGGACAGCTTGCCGAGCAGTACTTC
D gene: .; J gene: TRBJ2-7; V gene: TRBV6-5; clone size: .; CDR3 protein: CASRGGPKSHQLYF; CDR3 DNA: TGTGCCAGCAGGGGGGGTCCCAAGAGTCATCAGCTGTACTTC
D gene: .; J gene: TRBJ1-6; V gene: TRBV5-4; clone size: .; CDR3 protein: CASSLGQPDNSPLHF; CDR3 DNA: TGTGCCAGCAGCTTGGGACAGCCAGATAATTCACCCCTCCACTTT
D gene: TRBD1; J gene: TRBJ1-5; V gene: TRBV7-9; clone size: few; CDR3 protein: CASSQQGDQPQHF; CDR3 DNA: TGTGCCAGCAGTCAACAGGGGGATCAGCCCCAGCATTTT
D gene: .; J gene: TRBJ2-2; V gene: TRBV7-3; clone size: .; CDR3 protein: CASSLGLGNGELFF; CDR3 DNA: TGTGCCAGCAGCTTAGGCCTCGGGAACGGGGAGCTGTTTTTT
D gene: TRBD1; J gene: TRBJ1-2; V gene: TRBV2; clone size: .; CDR3 protein: CASSDLTGSLNYGYTF; CDR3 DNA: TGTGCCAGCAGTGATCTGACAGGGTCCCTTAACTATGGCTACACCTTC
D gene: .; J gene: TRBJ1-2; V gene: TRBV19; clone size: .; CDR3 protein: CASSIVGGGGYTF; CDR3 DNA: TGTGCCAGTAGTATAGTCGGGGGTGGTGGCTACACCTTC
D gene: .; J gene: TRBJ2-2; V gene: TRBV11-2; clone size: .; CDR3 protein: CASSPPGGGAPNTGELFF; CDR3 DNA: TGTGCCAGCAGCCCCCCTGGGGGGGGCGCCCCGAACACCGGGGAGCTGTTTTTT
D gene: TRBD1; J gene: TRBJ2-3; V gene: TRBV11-3; clone size: .; CDR3 protein: CASSRNQGGTDTQYF; CDR3 DNA: TGTGCCAGCAGCAGAAATCAGGGGGGCACAGATACGCAGTATTTT
D gene: TRBD1; J gene: TRBJ1-6; V gene: TRBV7-9; clone size: .; CDR3 protein: CASSPRGGTGNSPLHF; CDR3 DNA: TGTGCCAGCAGCCCCAGGGGGGGGACAGGAAATTCACCCCTCCACTTT
D gene: .; J gene: TRBJ1-2; V gene: TRBV19; clone size: .; CDR3 protein: CASSEGRRANYGYTF; CDR3 DNA: TGTGCCAGTAGTGAGGGCAGGCGGGCTAACTATGGCTACACCTTC
D gene: TRBD2; J gene: TRBJ2-1; V gene: TRBV4-3; clone size: once; CDR3 protein: CASSQGLSGGAYNEQFF; CDR3 DNA: TGCGCCAGCAGCCAAGGGCTGAGCGGGGGGGCTTACAATGAGCAGTTCTTC
D gene: TRBD1; J gene: TRBJ2-2; V gene: TRBV7-9; clone size: .; CDR3 protein: CASSLGQGDTGELFF; CDR3 DNA: TGTGCCAGCAGCCTGGGGCAGGGGGACACCGGGGAGCTGTTTTTT
D gene: TRBD1; J gene: TRBJ2-1; V gene: TRBV6-4; clone size: .; CDR3 protein: CASRVGARGQGNSEQFF; CDR3 DNA: TGTGCCAGCAGGGTTGGGGCCCGGGGACAGGGGAACAGCGAGCAGTTCTTC
D gene: .; J gene: TRBJ1-1; V gene: TRBV7-8; clone size: .; CDR3 protein: CASSLVVYGTEAFF; CDR3 DNA: TGTGCCAGCAGCTTAGTAGTGTATGGCACTGAAGCTTTCTTT
D gene: TRBD2; J gene: TRBJ2-1; V gene: TRBV7-3; clone size: once; CDR3 protein: CASSPTSGGDNEQFF; CDR3 DNA: TGTGCCAGCAGCCCGACTAGCGGGGGGGACAATGAGCAGTTCTTC
D gene: .; J gene: TRBJ1-4; V gene: TRBV9; clone size: .; CDR3 protein: CASSAEGGISEKLFF; CDR3 DNA: TGTGCCAGCAGCGCCGAGGGGGGGATTTCAGAAAAACTGTTTTTT
D gene: .; J gene: TRBJ1-2; V gene: TRBV6-6; clone size: .; CDR3 protein: CASSGDTGLYGYTF; CDR3 DNA: TGTGCCAGCAGTGGGGATACAGGGCTCTATGGCTACACCTTC
D gene: .; J gene: TRBJ1-3; V gene: TRBV6-5; clone size: .; CDR3 protein: CASRPPGIRNTIYF; CDR3 DNA: TGTGCCAGCAGACCACCCGGGATTCGAAACACCATATATTTT
D gene: TRBD1; J gene: TRBJ1-1; V gene: TRBV4-1; clone size: .; CDR3 protein: CASSSGTGGSEAFF; CDR3 DNA: TGCGCCAGCAGCTCCGGGACAGGGGGCTCTGAAGCTTTCTTT
D gene: TRBD1; J gene: TRBJ2-7; V gene: TRBV11-2; clone size: .; CDR3 protein: CASSLEGLGQGVGF; CDR3 DNA: TGTGCCAGCAGCTTAGAGGGTCTGGGACAGGGGGTTGGCTTC
D gene: TRBD1; J gene: TRBJ1-6; V gene: TRBV19; clone size: .; CDR3 protein: CASSTTTGLHSPLHF; CDR3 DNA: TGTGCCAGTAGTACTACGACAGGGTTGCATTCACCCCTCCACTTT
D gene: .; J gene: TRBJ2-1; V gene: TRBV6-1; clone size: .; CDR3 protein: CASRGLFNEQFF; CDR3 DNA: TGTGCCAGCAGAGGACTGTTCAATGAGCAGTTCTTC
D gene: TRBD1; J gene: TRBJ2-7; V gene: TRBV28; clone size: .; CDR3 protein: CASSKGRTGTYEQYF; CDR3 DNA: TGTGCCAGCAGCAAGGGCCGGACAGGCACCTACGAGCAGTACTTC
D gene: .; J gene: TRBJ1-5; V gene: TRBV7-9; clone size: .; CDR3 protein: CASSLGAGDQPQHF; CDR3 DNA: TGTGCCAGCAGCTTAGGGGCAGGGGATCAGCCCCAGCATTTT